The next 23 T cell receptor beta chains were all read from a single sample in a study of T cell responses to AZD1222 COVID-19 vaccine. Profiling relied on immunoSEQ multiplex PCR, and the TCRdb table lists in-frame clones only, not all of them. The sample has some 95,000 clones, around 85% seen once; the top ten hold roughly 6.3%. Sequencing used peripheral blood, obtained on day 0 of AZD1222 vaccination. The receptors shown here come from an adult in good health.

Judged by abundance, this clone is medium-sized (0.01 to 0.1%). The chain links TRBV6-6 to TRBJ2-7, with D unresolved. Germline CDR1 is MNHNY and CDR2 is SVGAGI (reference sequence). The CDR3 is made up of 13 amino acids. The V and J ends lost 2 bases and 5 bases respectively, with 10 bases between them. This chain's CDR3 is CASSYNGPDEQYF. The CDR3 DNA follows: TGTGCCAGCAGTTACAACGGCCCAGACGAGCAGTACTTC.

This chain connects TRBV7-9 to TRBJ2-5; no clear D. The length of the CDR3 is 13 residues. The ends were cut back, 3 bases at V and 0 bases at J, with 5 bases in the middle. Per the germline V gene, CDR1 is SEHNR and CDR2 is FQNEAQ (reference sequence). The CDR3 is CASSFQDQETQYF. The CDR3 DNA follows: TGTGCCAGCAGCTTCCAGGACCAAGAGACCCAGTACTTC.

The chain joins TRBV19 to TRBJ2-5; TRBD1 aligns across 12 bases. V shed 0 bases and J 6 bases; nucleotides not matched to a gene: 14. Germline CDR1 is LNHDA and CDR2 is SQIVND (reference sequence). CDR3 length: 19 amino acids. CDR3 loop: CASSIETPTGTGGAQTQYF. DNA of the CDR3: TGTGCCAGTAGTATAGAAACCCCCACCGGGACAGGGGGCGCACAGACCCAGTACTTC.

This clone was seen a handful of times. The gene calls are TRBV11-2 and TRBJ1-2; unclear D gene. Germline V gene sequence: CDR1 SGHAT, CDR2 FQNNGV. CDR3 length: 13 amino acids. V dropped 2 bases and J dropped 2 bases, with 6 bases sitting between them. CDR3 sequence: CASSLSQNYGYTF. Here the CDR3 DNA reads TGTGCCAGCAGCTTATCACAGAACTATGGCTACACCTTC. The variable domain in full, completed from reference TRBV11-2 and TRBJ1-2, reads EAGVAQSPRYKIIEKRQSVAFWCNPISGHATLYWYQQILGQGPKLLIQFQNNGVVDDSQLPKDRFSAERLKGVDSTLKIQPAKLEDSAVYLCASSLSQNYGYTFGSGTRLTVV.

J is TRBJ2-5 and V is TRBV15; TRBD2 agrees at 9 bases. The CDR3 is 17 residues long. Germline V gene sequence: CDR1 LNHNV, CDR2 YYDKDF (reference sequence). V shed 1 base and J 2 bases; nucleotides not matched to a gene: 8. In DNA, the CDR3 is TGTGCCACCAGCAGAGTCGGGGCTAGCGGGGCGCAAGAGACCCAGTACTTC. It specifies CATSRVGASGAQETQYF.

The chain couples TRBV6-4 to TRBJ2-1, with a tentative D call TRBD2 (6 bases). Per the germline V gene, CDR1 is MRHNA and CDR2 is SNTAGT. The germline V and J ends were trimmed by 0 bases and 0 bases, with 6 bases remaining between them. The length of the CDR3 is 15 residues. The CDR3 sequence: CASSDSSGSYNEQFF. CDR3 DNA: TGTGCCAGCAGTGACTCTAGCGGCTCCTACAATGAGCAGTTCTTC.

The J gene is TRBJ2-2, the V gene TRBV18, with D perhaps TRBD2 (6 bases). This CDR3 contains 13 residues. Germline V gene lookup returns CDR1 KGHSH and CDR2 LQKENI. Trimming removed 6 bases from V and 6 bases from J, with 11 bases in between. CDR3 DNA: TGTGCCAGCTCTTCCTCGGGGGCCGGGGAGCTGTTTTTT. It translates to CASSSSGAGELFF.

The chain couples TRBV6-5 to TRBJ1-1, with 7 bases lining up with TRBD1. The V and J ends lost 6 bases and 5 bases, in that order; junction bases with no gene match: 6. The CDR3 is 13 residues long. Germline V gives CDR1 MNHEY, CDR2 SVGAGI. The CDR3 DNA is TGTGCCAGCAGACGACAGGGAGGGACTGAAGCTTTCTTT. Its protein product is CASRRQGGTEAFF.

The chain recombines TRBV11-3 with TRBJ1-3; 10 positions agree with TRBD1. Trimming took 5 bases from V and 2 from J; bases not matched to a gene: 3. The CDR3 runs to 15 residues. In germline, CDR1 is SGHNT, CDR2 YENEEA. CDR3 residues: CASSPGQGPGNTIYF. The CDR3, as DNA: TGTGCCAGCAGCCCGGGACAGGGGCCTGGAAACACCATATATTTT.

The chain links TRBV20-1 to TRBJ1-6; TRBD1 matches at 10 bases. The CDR3 totals 15 residues. Losses at the gene ends were 3 bases for V and 9 bases for J; bases not matched to a gene: 8. Germline values: CDR1 DFQATT, CDR2 SNEGSKA (reference sequence). The CDR3 sequence is CSASLGQGTGSPLHF. CDR3 in DNA: TGCAGTGCTAGTTTGGGACAGGGGACGGGTTCACCCCTCCACTTT.

This chain links TRBV5-1 with TRBJ2-6; 10 nucleotides agree with TRBD2. This CDR3 region has 17 residues. Unmatched junction bases numbered 3, after V lost 3 bases and J lost 0 bases. The germline V gene encodes CDR1 SGHRS and CDR2 YFSETQ. This CDR3 is CASSWTSGRSGANVLTF. In nucleotides, the CDR3 is TGCGCCAGCAGCTGGACTAGCGGCCGCTCTGGGGCCAACGTCCTGACTTTC. Using reference TRBV5-1 and TRBJ2-6 for the parts outside the CDR3, the full variable domain is KAGVTQTPRYLIKTRGQQVTLSCSPISGHRSVSWYQQTPGQGLQFLFEYFSETQRNKGNFPGRFSGRQFSNSRSEMNVSTLELGDSALYLCASSWTSGRSGANVLTFGAGSRLTVL.

The rearrangement uses TRBV5-4 and TRBJ2-1; D is perhaps TRBD2 (6 bases). The CDR3 contains 18 residues. Looked up from germline, CDR1 is SGHNT and CDR2 is YYREEE (reference sequence). V was clipped by 0 bases and J by 0 bases, with 16 bases between them. CDR3 sequence reads: CASSLGGPGEVSYNEQFF. The CDR3 DNA is TGTGCCAGCAGCTTGGGAGGGCCGGGGGAAGTCTCCTACAATGAGCAGTTCTTC.

The chain uses TRBV11-3 and TRBJ2-1, with 9 positions matching TRBD2. Germline lookup yields CDR1 SGHNT and CDR2 YENEEA. With V trimmed by 1 base and J by 5 bases, 3 bases remained unmatched. The CDR3 has 15 amino acids. This chain's CDR3 is CASSLASGNNNEQFF. In DNA, the CDR3 is TGTGCCAGCAGCTTAGCTAGCGGGAACAACAATGAGCAGTTCTTC.

This chain joins TRBV29-1 and TRBJ1-2, with TRBD1 matching 8 bases. With 5 bases clipped from V and 0 bases from J, the junction kept 2 bases outside the gene matches. Germline CDR1 reads SQVTM; CDR2 reads ANQGSEA. The CDR3 contains 13 residues. The chain's CDR3 is CSVTTGANYGYTF. Here the CDR3 DNA reads TGCAGCGTTACGACAGGGGCTAACTATGGCTACACCTTC.

This rearrangement joins TRBV18 to TRBJ1-1; 9 bases align to TRBD1. Germline loops: CDR1 KGHSH, CDR2 LQKENI. The CDR3 contains 16 residues. After removal of 3 bases from V and 4 bases from J, the junction contained 9 bases not matched to a gene. The CDR3 DNA is TGTGCCAGCTCACCTAGAATGGGACAGGGCGGCACTGAAGCTTTCTTT. Its translation: CASSPRMGQGGTEAFF.

V and J are TRBV2 and TRBJ2-1, with TRBD1 matching over 7 bases. CDR3 length: 13 residues. The germline CDR1 and CDR2 sequences are SNHLY and FYNNEI. V trimming: 6 bases; J trimming: 5 bases; junction bases outside the gene matches: 4. CDR3 nucleotides: TGTGCCAGCAGCGAGGGACAGCACAATGAGCAGTTCTTC. Protein sequence: CASSEGQHNEQFF.

This chain joins TRBV5-4 and TRBJ1-1; the match to TRBD1 covers 9 bases. The trim removed 3 bases at V and 2 bases at J, leaving 5 bases unmatched. Germline CDR1 SGHNT, CDR2 YYREEE (reference sequence). The CDR3 extends over 15 amino acids. Written as DNA, the CDR3 is TGTGCCAGCAGCTCGCAGACAGGGGGAAACACTGAAGCTTTCTTT. Its translation: CASSSQTGGNTEAFF. Based on the CDR3 plus reference TRBV5-4 and TRBJ1-1, the full variable domain is ETGVTQSPTHLIKTRGQQVTLRCSSQSGHNTVSWYQQALGQGPQFIFQYYREEENGRGNFPPRFSGLQFPNYSSELNVNALELDDSALYLCASSSQTGGNTEAFFGQGTRLTVV.

The genes are TRBV27 and TRBJ1-6, with D possibly matching TRBD1 (5 bases). Trimming left V 7 bases short and J 5 bases short, with 9 bases between. The length of the CDR3 is 13 residues. CDR1 MNHEY and CDR2 SMNVEV come from the germline V gene (reference sequence). For the CDR3, the DNA is TGTGCCAGCACGGACATCCATAATTCACCCCTCCACTTT. As protein: CASTDIHNSPLHF.

The V call is TRBV6-5, the J call TRBJ2-5, with D hard to call. Trimming shortened V by 4 bases and J by 5 bases, and 14 bases separated the two germline ends. The CDR3 loop spans 14 amino acids. Germline CDR1 reads MNHEY; CDR2 reads SVGAGI. The CDR3 bases are TGTGCCAGCAGTTCCCTGGTCCGAGAGGAGACCCAGTACTTC. The encoded protein is CASSSLVREETQYF.

The chain links TRBV19 to TRBJ2-7; a weak D match, TRBD1 (6 bases). CDR3 size: 16 residues. From germline, CDR1 is LNHDA and CDR2 SQIVND (reference sequence). The V end lost 5 bases, the J end lost 3 bases, and 20 bases lay between the germline ends. CDR3 DNA: TGTGCCAGTAGTCCCCACCTCGGGACAATCAACTACGAGCAGTACTTC. This gives the protein CASSPHLGTINYEQYF.

The J gene is TRBJ1-3, the V gene TRBV10-2; TRBD1 is a possible D gene (5 bases). Per the germline V gene, CDR1 is WSHSY and CDR2 is SAAADI. V dropped 7 bases and J dropped 5 bases, with 9 bases sitting between them. This CDR3 contains 12 residues. The CDR3 DNA reads as TGCGCCAGCACTTGGGACCGAAACACCATATATTTT. This encodes CASTWDRNTIYF.

The rearrangement links TRBV27 to TRBJ1-6, with 7 bases aligning to TRBD1. The CDR3 sequence is 16 residues long. The trim removed 2 bases at V and 6 bases at J, leaving 7 bases unmatched. CDR1 MNHEY and CDR2 SMNVEV come from the germline V gene (reference sequence). Here the CDR3 DNA reads TGTGCCAGCAGTTTAAATCTCGACAGGGTTAATTCACCCCTCCACTTT. Amino acid sequence: CASSLNLDRVNSPLHF.

The chain uses TRBV5-5 and TRBJ1-4, with D hard to call. Germline assignment: CDR1 SGHKS and CDR2 YYEKEE (reference sequence). The CDR3 is made up of 15 amino acids. V gave up 0 bases and J gave up 7 bases, with 13 bases separating them. CDR3 loop: CASSLEGRYGEKLFF. CDR3 bases: TGTGCCAGCAGCTTGGAGGGCCGGTATGGTGAAAAACTGTTTTTT. The full variable domain, with the rest looked up from reference TRBV5-5 and TRBJ1-4, is DAGVTQSPTHLIKTRGQQVTLRCSPISGHKSVSWYQQVLGQGPQFIFQYYEKEERGRGNFPDRFSARQFPNYSSELNVNALLLGDSALYLCASSLEGRYGEKLFFGSGTQLSVL.